This TCR beta chain was captured by sequencing in a study of T cells in localized non-small cell lung cancer. General observations from the study: Heterogeneity is still possible, as just one tumor region was sequenced. A higher density of T cells in blood coincided with extended overall survival. Uninvolved adjacent lung had the highest recorded T cell clonality, with tumor below it.

Measured with immunoSEQ multiplex PCR; TCRdb has only the in-frame clones, and not every one. The repertoire holds 15,000 to 20,000 clones, with about 88% as singletons. CDR3 length: 15 residues. V gave up 6 bases and J gave up 4 bases, with 18 bases separating them. CDR1 is SEHNR, CDR2 FQNEAQ, per germline (reference sequence). This clone has just one count. What it binds is not known. The sequence was obtained from a man between 40 and 69 years old with stage I lung adenocarcinoma. V gene TRBV7-9 combines with J gene TRBJ1-1, with a weak D call TRBD1 (6 bases). This specimen was peripheral blood, taken before any cancer treatment. In DNA form, the CDR3 reads TGTGCCAGCAGAGGGACATCTGGGGGCCGCACTGAAGCTTTCTTT. It specifies CASRGTSGGRTEAFF.